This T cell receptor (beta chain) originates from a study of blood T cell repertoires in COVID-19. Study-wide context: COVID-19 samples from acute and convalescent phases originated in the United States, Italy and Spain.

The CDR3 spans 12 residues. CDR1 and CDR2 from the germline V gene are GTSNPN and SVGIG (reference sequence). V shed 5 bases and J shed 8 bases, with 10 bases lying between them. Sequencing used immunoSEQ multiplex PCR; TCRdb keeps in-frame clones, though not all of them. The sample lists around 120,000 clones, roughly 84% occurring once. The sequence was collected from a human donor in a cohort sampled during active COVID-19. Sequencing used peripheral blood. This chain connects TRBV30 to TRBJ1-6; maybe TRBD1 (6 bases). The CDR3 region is CAWDRQDSPLHF. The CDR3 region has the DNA TGTGCCTGGGACAGACAGGATTCACCCCTCCACTTT.